The next 2 T cell receptor beta chains were all read from a single sample in a study of blood T cell repertoires in COVID-19. The assay was immunoSEQ multiplex PCR, and TCRdb's table has in-frame clones only and misses some. Among about 130,000 clones listed, about four fifths were seen once. The sequencing sample was made of peripheral blood. The receptors derive from a human donor in a cohort sampled during active COVID-19.

This clone appeared once. This chain uses TRBV10-3 with TRBJ1-6; TRBD1 matches at 8 bases. J was trimmed by 9 bases and V by 10 bases; bases with no gene match: 14. The CDR3 covers 15 residues. CDR1 and CDR2 (germline): ENHRY, SYGVKD. CDR3: CATIETTGVGSPLHF. In DNA form, the CDR3 reads TGTGCCACCATTGAGACGACAGGGGTGGGTTCACCCCTCCACTTT.

V and J are TRBV9 and TRBJ1-4, with D perhaps TRBD1 (5 bases). The V and J ends lost 0 bases and 2 bases respectively, with 11 bases between them. The CDR3 contains 16 residues. Germline lookup yields CDR1 SGDLS and CDR2 YYNGEE. The CDR3 DNA sequence: TGTGCCAGCAGCGTAGGACAGTTGGTGACTAATGAAAAACTGTTTTTT. This encodes CASSVGQLVTNEKLFF.